The next 29 T cell receptor beta chains were all read from a single sample in a study of blood T cell repertoires in COVID-19. Using immunoSEQ multiplex PCR, the repertoire was profiled, and TCRdb retains in-frame clones only, with some absent. The sample contains roughly 400,000 clones, over 75% of which appear only once. Sequenced material: PBMCs or T cells enriched from blood (not recorded which). The source of these receptors is a woman aged 18-29 years who had been exposed to COVID-19.

This sequence joins TRBV6-2 or TRBV6-3 and TRBJ2-7, with D unclear. V dropped 4 bases and J dropped 3 bases, with 10 bases sitting between them. CDR3 length: 13 amino acids. Germline V gives CDR1 MNHEY, CDR2 SVGEGT. In DNA form, the CDR3 reads TGTGCCAGCAGTTTGGTCAGGAACTACGAGCAGTACTTC. As protein: CASSLVRNYEQYF.

This chain links TRBV5-3 with TRBJ2-7; 8 bases fit TRBD2. TRBV5-3 is sorted into the ORF group, with uncertain function. CDR3 size: 16 residues. V was clipped by 0 bases and J by 5 bases; unmatched bases: 10. The CDR3 DNA follows: TGTGCCAGAAGCTTGGGGAAGCGGGAGAGGGAACACGAGCAGTACTTC. This sequence encodes CARSLGKREREHEQYF.

CDR3 amino acids: CASRQGFATEAFF. The CDR3 bases are TGTGCCAGCAGACAGGGGTTCGCCACTGAAGCTTTCTTT. The chain uses TRBV28 and TRBJ1-1; 7 nucleotides agree with TRBD1. V was clipped by 6 bases and J by 4 bases; unmatched bases: 5. The CDR3 spans 13 residues. Looked up from germline, CDR1 is MDHEN and CDR2 is SYDVKM.

The rearrangement links TRBV20-1 to TRBJ1-2; D unresolved. The CDR3 covers 11 residues. Germline CDR1 DFQATT, CDR2 SNEGSKA (reference sequence). V lost 0 bases, J lost 5 bases, and 4 bases lay in between. The CDR3 protein is CSARDGYGYTF. CDR3 bases: TGCAGTGCTAGAGACGGTTATGGCTACACCTTC.

The chain uses TRBV11-2 and TRBJ2-2, with 9 bases lining up with TRBD2. The trim removed 3 bases at V and 6 bases at J, leaving 8 bases unmatched. Germline V lookup: CDR1 SGHAT, CDR2 FQNNGV. There are 16 residues in the CDR3. CDR3 nucleotide sequence: TGTGCCAGCAGCTTTAATAGCGGGAGAGTCCCCGGGGAGCTGTTTTTT. Encoded protein: CASSFNSGRVPGELFF.

The chain links TRBV4-3 to TRBJ1-3; perhaps TRBD1 as D (6 bases). Germline assignment: CDR1 LGHNA and CDR2 YSLEER. The CDR3 extends over 15 amino acids. V gave up 0 bases and J gave up 6 bases, with 12 bases separating them. The CDR3 bases are TGCGCCAGCAGCCAAGAGCAGGGGTGGAAAAACACCATATATTTT. It translates to CASSQEQGWKNTIYF.

This sequence joins TRBV18 and TRBJ1-2; weak D call: TRBD1 (5 bases). V dropped 2 bases and J dropped 4 bases, with 11 bases sitting between them. This CDR3 is built from 14 residues. Germline V gene lookup returns CDR1 KGHSH and CDR2 LQKENI. Here the CDR3 DNA reads TGTGCCAGCTCACCATCTGGGGCCTCCTATGGCTACACCTTC. Translated: CASSPSGASYGYTF. Full variable domain (remainder filled in from reference TRBV18 and TRBJ1-2): NAGVMQNPRHLVRRRGQEARLRCSPMKGHSHVYWYRQLPEEGLKFMVYLQKENIIDESGMPKERFSAEFPKEGPSILRIQQVVRGDSAAYFCASSPSGASYGYTFGSGTRLTVV.

The chain combines TRBV20-1 with TRBJ1-4, with TRBD1 matching over 7 bases. The CDR3 runs to 15 residues. V shed 3 bases, J shed 5 bases, and the junction held 9 bases outside the gene matches. Germline V lookup: CDR1 DFQATT, CDR2 SNEGSKA (reference sequence). The CDR3 DNA reads TGCAGTGCTAGTCTGTCCCCGGGACAGAATGAAAAACTGTTTTTT. Amino acids: CSASLSPGQNEKLFF.

This clone occurred a few times. The chain has TRBV28 and TRBJ1-5; D call uncertain. Germline V gene lookup returns CDR1 MDHEN and CDR2 SYDVKM. The V end was cut by 7 bases, the J end by 0 bases, with 10 bases between. CDR3 length: 14 residues. CDR3 DNA: TGTGCCAGCACTGGCCATTATAGCAATCAGCCCCAGCATTTT. Protein product: CASTGHYSNQPQHF.

The rearrangement joins TRBV24-1 to TRBJ2-3, with a tentative D call TRBD2 (6 bases). V gave up 5 bases and J gave up 10 bases, with 15 bases separating them. Germline values: CDR1 KGHDR, CDR2 SFDVKD. The CDR3 consists of 13 residues. DNA for the CDR3: TGTGCCACCAGTGTCCTCCCGGGGGAGGCGCAGTATTTT. Encoded protein: CATSVLPGEAQYF.

This chain joins TRBV5-1 and TRBJ2-1, with D possibly matching TRBD1 (5 bases). CDR3 length: 14 amino acids. Germline CDR1 reads SGHRS; CDR2 reads YFSETQ. The germline V and J ends were trimmed by 0 bases and 2 bases, with 6 bases remaining between them. CDR3 sequence reads: CASSLGQTYNEQFF. CDR3 DNA sequence: TGCGCCAGCAGCTTGGGACAGACCTACAATGAGCAGTTCTTC.

A few counts support this clone. The CDR3 reads CASRYGGDGYTF. The CDR3 DNA reads as TGTGCCAGCAGATATGGAGGGGATGGCTACACCTTC. J is TRBJ1-2 and V is TRBV12-3 or TRBV12-4; D possibly corresponds to TRBD1 (5 bases). The CDR3 spans 12 residues. The ends were cut back, 6 bases at V and 6 bases at J, with 11 bases in the middle.

The chain recombines TRBV11-2 with TRBJ2-3, with 8 bases fitting TRBD2. Germline assignment: CDR1 SGHAT and CDR2 FQNNGV. The CDR3 spans 16 residues. The V segment lost 2 bases and the J segment 6 bases; nucleotides outside the gene matches: 10. The CDR3 loop is CASSLNGRGLADTQYF. CDR3 in DNA: TGTGCCAGCAGCTTAAATGGGCGCGGACTAGCTGATACGCAGTATTTT.

This clone was observed a handful of times. The chain links TRBV7-2 to TRBJ2-7, with 7 bases matching TRBD1. V lost 1 base and J lost 2; bases outside the gene matches: 2. The CDR3 sequence is 14 residues long. Germline CDR1 SGHTA, CDR2 FQGNSA. The CDR3 DNA reads as TGTGCCAGCAGCTTAGGGACAGGACCCTACGAGCAGTACTTC. Protein: CASSLGTGPYEQYF.

The chain links TRBV4-1 to TRBJ2-1; TRBD2 agrees at 12 bases. V trimming: 0 bases; J trimming: 7 bases; junction bases outside the gene matches: 4. The germline V gene has CDR1 MGHRA and CDR2 YSYEKL. This CDR3 is 16 amino acids long. The CDR3 nucleotides read TGCGCCAGCAGCCAAGACTCTAGCGGGAGGGCTAATGAGCAGTTCTTC. It specifies CASSQDSSGRANEQFF.

The chain carries TRBV18 and TRBJ2-1; 7 bases line up with TRBD1. The germline V gene encodes CDR1 KGHSH and CDR2 LQKENI. V shed 2 bases, J shed 5 bases, and the junction held 3 bases outside the gene matches. The CDR3 runs to 14 residues. CDR3 nucleotide sequence: TGTGCCAGCTCACCAGGGACAGACAACAATGAGCAGTTCTTC. Protein: CASSPGTDNNEQFF.

The chain employs TRBV18 and TRBJ1-1; perhaps TRBD1 as D (6 bases). CDR3 length: 15 amino acids. The V gene's germline CDR1 is KGHSH and CDR2 LQKENI. With 3 bases removed from V and 3 bases from J, the gap between germline ends came to 14 bases. CDR3 residues: CASSPAQGWDTEAFF. The CDR3, as DNA: TGTGCCAGCTCACCCGCACAGGGATGGGACACTGAAGCTTTCTTT.

V is TRBV29-1 and J is TRBJ1-4, with TRBD1 identical over 8 bases. Germline V gene sequence: CDR1 SQVTM, CDR2 ANQGSEA. V dropped 1 base and J dropped 5; count of bases not matched to a gene: 0. The CDR3 totals 13 residues. The CDR3 spells CSVEGTGNEKLFF. CDR3 DNA: TGCAGCGTTGAAGGGACAGGGAATGAAAAACTGTTTTTT.

V is TRBV12-3 or TRBV12-4 and J is TRBJ2-5, with D unresolved. The germline V and J ends were trimmed by 7 bases and 4 bases, with 10 bases remaining between them. This CDR3 is built from 12 residues. The CDR3 reads CASTQNRETQYF. CDR3 sequence (DNA): TGTGCCAGCACCCAAAACAGAGAGACCCAGTACTTC.

J is TRBJ2-1 and V is TRBV2; possible D gene TRBD2, 5 bases. Trimming pared 0 bases from V and 6 bases from J, leaving 6 bases between. The CDR3 is 13 amino acids. CDR1 is SNHLY, CDR2 FYNNEI, per germline. The CDR3 sequence: CASSEARGNEQFF. The CDR3 DNA reads TGTGCCAGCAGTGAAGCCCGGGGCAATGAGCAGTTCTTC.

The chain employs TRBV28 and TRBJ1-1, with unresolved D. Germline V gene sequence: CDR1 MDHEN, CDR2 SYDVKM. The CDR3 runs 11 residues. V lost 2 bases and J 7 bases, leaving 5 bases between the germline ends. CDR3: CASSLQNEAFF. In DNA form, the CDR3 reads TGTGCCAGCAGTTTACAGAATGAAGCTTTCTTT.

The rearrangement links TRBV28 to TRBJ1-2, with no clear D. V was shortened by 3 bases and J by 4 bases, with 9 bases between the two germline ends. Germline assignment: CDR1 MDHEN and CDR2 SYDVKM. The CDR3 covers 13 residues. The DNA for the CDR3 is TGTGCCAGCAGTTTTGGGTACAGCTATGGCTACACCTTC. Encoded protein: CASSFGYSYGYTF.

This clone came up once. The J gene is TRBJ2-7, the V gene TRBV5-8, with 10 bases identical to TRBD2. Germline-derived CDR1 and CDR2 are SGHTS and YDEGEE. V was clipped by 6 bases and J by 9 bases; unmatched bases: 12. This CDR3 has 14 amino acids. Here the CDR3 DNA reads TGTGCCAGCAACCAAGGACTAGCGGCAAAAGCGCAGTACTTC. Residues: CASNQGLAAKAQYF.

This clone was counted a few times. CDR3 sequence: CASSDPQGYEQFF. The DNA of the CDR3 is TGTGCCAGCAGCGACCCACAGGGGTATGAGCAGTTCTTC. This chain uses TRBV5-8 with TRBJ2-1; 7 bases agree with TRBD1. This CDR3 is built from 13 residues. Germline-derived CDR1 and CDR2 are SGHTS and YDEGEE. V shed 4 bases, J shed 8 bases, and the junction held 6 bases outside the gene matches.

V gene TRBV29-1 combines with J gene TRBJ2-1; a possible D gene is TRBD1 (6 bases). The V end was cut by 1 base, the J end by 4 bases, with 20 bases between. The CDR3 spans 17 residues. The V gene's germline CDR1 is SQVTM and CDR2 ANQGSEA. CDR3 sequence: CSVEAQGHRLQYNEQFF. The CDR3 bases are TGCAGCGTTGAAGCTCAGGGGCACCGGCTTCAGTACAATGAGCAGTTCTTC.

The J gene is TRBJ1-1, the V gene TRBV11-2; 11 nucleotides agree with TRBD1. J gave up 4 bases and V 6 bases, and 7 bases lay outside the gene matches. Germline V CDR1 and CDR2: SGHAT, FQNNGV. CDR3 size: 15 residues. The CDR3 DNA is TGTGCCAGCAGTCCTCAGGACAGGGGGCGCACTGAAGCTTTCTTT. Translation gives CASSPQDRGRTEAFF.

The V and J genes are TRBV29-1 and TRBJ2-1; 14 nucleotides line up with TRBD2. The CDR3 loop spans 17 amino acids. Looked up from germline, CDR1 is SQVTM and CDR2 is ANQGSEA. V shed 5 bases and J 10 bases; nucleotides not matched to a gene: 16. CDR3 nucleotide sequence: TGCAGCGTTATACCGGGACTAGCGGGAGTCCCTGGCGGGGAGCAGTTCTTC. The encoded protein is CSVIPGLAGVPGGEQFF.

The V gene is TRBV5-1, the J gene TRBJ2-1, with 11 bases identical to TRBD2. The CDR3 runs to 16 residues. Germline trimming cut 0 bases from V and 7 bases from J; bases unmatched to any gene: 6. Germline values: CDR1 SGHRS, CDR2 YFSETQ. The CDR3 region is CASSLAVLAGGNEQFF. CDR3 sequence (DNA): TGCGCCAGCAGCTTGGCGGTGCTAGCGGGGGGAAATGAGCAGTTCTTC. The variable domain in full, with the rest retrieved from reference TRBV5-1 and TRBJ2-1, is KAGVTQTPRYLIKTRGQQVTLSCSPISGHRSVSWYQQTPGQGLQFLFEYFSETQRNKGNFPGRFSGRQFSNSRSEMNVSTLELGDSALYLCASSLAVLAGGNEQFFGPGTRLTVL.

The chain employs TRBV10-3 and TRBJ2-3; maybe TRBD2 (6 bases). CDR1 and CDR2 (germline): ENHRY, SYGVKD. V was pared by 3 bases and J by 5 bases, with 12 bases between. The CDR3 spans 14 residues. CDR3 sequence (DNA): TGTGCCATCAGTGATGGCGGGATGGGAGATACGCAGTATTTT. Amino acids: CAISDGGMGDTQYF.